These 21 T cell receptor beta chains came from one sample sequenced in a study of blood T cell repertoires in COVID-19. The method was immunoSEQ multiplex PCR; TCRdb's version includes in-frame clones alone and lacks a portion of them. Altogether roughly 140,000 clones are present, around four fifths being singletons, with the ten largest covering roughly 3%. Sequenced input: peripheral blood. Receptor source: a woman aged 40 to 50 with active or convalescent COVID-19.

The V and J genes are TRBV2 and TRBJ1-4; D not resolved. There are 13 residues in the CDR3. Germline V gene lookup returns CDR1 SNHLY and CDR2 FYNNEI. The V end lost 6 bases, the J end lost 8 bases, and 13 bases lay between the germline ends. Here the CDR3 reads CASREGLREKLFF. The CDR3 coding sequence is TGTGCCAGCAGGGAGGGTTTAAGAGAAAAACTGTTTTTT. The entire variable domain, with the rest obtained from reference TRBV2 and TRBJ1-4, is as follows: EPEVTQTPSHQVTQMGQEVILRCVPISNHLYFYWYRQILGQKVEFLVSFYNNEISEKSEIFDDQFSVERPDGSNFTLKIRSTKLEDSAMYFCASREGLREKLFFGSGTQLSVL.

The rearrangement uses TRBV5-1 and TRBJ1-2; no definite D call. The V gene lost 2 bases and the J gene lost 8 bases, with 16 bases spanning the gap. Germline V gives CDR1 SGHRS, CDR2 YFSETQ. This CDR3 contains 14 residues. The CDR3 protein is CASSLTGEKRGYTF. The DNA of the CDR3 is TGCGCCAGCAGCTTAACCGGGGAGAAAAGGGGCTACACCTTC.

J is TRBJ1-1 and V is TRBV2; 10 positions agree with TRBD1. This CDR3 has 17 residues. CDR1 and CDR2 (germline): SNHLY, FYNNEI. J lost 4 bases, V lost 3 bases, and 11 bases had no gene match. CDR3 sequence reads: CASSDGTGVPRTTEAFF. The CDR3 DNA sequence: TGTGCCAGCAGTGACGGGACAGGGGTCCCAAGGACCACTGAAGCTTTCTTT.

This clone occurred many times. V is TRBV6-2 or TRBV6-3 and J is TRBJ2-3, with D possibly TRBD2 on 6 matching bases. V was clipped by 0 bases and J by 0 bases, with 7 bases between them. The CDR3 totals 15 residues. Looked up from germline, CDR1 is MNHEY and CDR2 is SVGEGT. The DNA for the CDR3 is TGTGCCAGCAGTTACTCGAGCGGGAGCACAGATACGCAGTATTTT. Encoded protein: CASSYSSGSTDTQYF.

The chain uses TRBV6-1 and TRBJ1-6, with a weak D call TRBD1 (6 bases). Trimming pared 0 bases from V and 7 bases from J, leaving 16 bases between. The CDR3 totals 17 residues. CDR1 and CDR2 from the germline V gene are MNHNS and SASEGT. The CDR3 here is CASSEARGAQGNSPLHF. In DNA form, the CDR3 reads TGTGCCAGCAGTGAAGCCCGGGGGGCGCAGGGGAATTCACCCCTCCACTTT.

The chain employs TRBV29-1 and TRBJ1-4, with a possible D match to TRBD1 (5 bases). Germline CDR1 is SQVTM and CDR2 is ANQGSEA. The CDR3 runs 13 residues. V was clipped by 6 bases and J by 4 bases, with 12 bases between them. The CDR3 nucleotides read TGCAGCGTCGGGGGGGTTAGTAATGAAAAACTGTTTTTT. This sequence encodes CSVGGVSNEKLFF.

The genes are TRBV24-1 and TRBJ1-3; weak D call: TRBD1 (6 bases). The CDR3 spans 15 residues. Germline V gene sequence: CDR1 KGHDR, CDR2 SFDVKD. V was pared by 6 bases and J by 3 bases, with 14 bases between. CDR3 sequence reads: CATSPGGYGGNTIYF. The CDR3 DNA reads as TGTGCCACCAGTCCGGGGGGCTATGGTGGAAACACCATATATTTT.

The chain links TRBV7-7 to TRBJ1-5; possibly TRBD1 for D (6 bases). CDR1 and CDR2 (germline): SSHAT, FNYEAQ (reference sequence). V was clipped by 6 bases and J by 4 bases, with 16 bases between them. The CDR3 sequence is 15 residues long. CDR3 amino acids: CASRLQGRPNQPQHF. The CDR3 nucleotides read TGTGCCAGCAGATTACAGGGAAGACCGAATCAGCCCCAGCATTTT.

V gene TRBV4-2 combines with J gene TRBJ1-5, with 8 bases aligning to TRBD1. Germline trimming cut 0 bases from V and 7 bases from J; bases unmatched to any gene: 8. Germline CDR1 LGHNA, CDR2 YNFKEQ. The CDR3 length is 16 residues. CDR3 DNA sequence: TGTGCCAGCAGCCAAGAAGGGACAGGTGGGGCGCAGCCCCAGCATTTT. Its protein is CASSQEGTGGAQPQHF.

J is TRBJ1-1 and V is TRBV15; no definite D call. With 3 bases removed from V and 0 bases from J, the gap between germline ends came to 11 bases. CDR1 and CDR2 (germline): LNHNV, YYDKDF (reference sequence). The CDR3 consists of 15 residues. The CDR3 here is CATSRTGILNTEAFF. The CDR3 nucleotides read TGTGCCACCAGCAGGACTGGCATCTTGAACACTGAAGCTTTCTTT.

The chain uses TRBV11-2 and TRBJ2-5; 7 nucleotides match TRBD1. The CDR3 loop spans 14 amino acids. J was trimmed by 1 base and V by 5 bases; bases with no gene match: 4. CDR1 is SGHAT and CDR2 is FQNNGV in the germline V gene. In DNA, the CDR3 is TGTGCCAGCAGCCCCAGGGGGACCCAAGAGACCCAGTACTTC. Protein sequence: CASSPRGTQETQYF.

CDR3 in DNA: TGTGCCAGTAGGAGGGGCGAGGACAGTTACCACAATGAGCAGTTCTTC. It codes for CASRRGEDSYHNEQFF. The chain has TRBV19 and TRBJ2-1; tentative D call: TRBD1 (6 bases). The CDR3 is made up of 16 amino acids. Germline CDR1 reads LNHDA; CDR2 reads SQIVND (reference sequence). V lost 6 bases, J lost 5 bases, and 20 bases lay in between.

This clone was seen more than once but under ten times. The gene calls are TRBV18 and TRBJ1-1, with a possible D match to TRBD1 (5 bases). The CDR3 extends over 15 amino acids. Germline lookup yields CDR1 KGHSH and CDR2 LQKENI. V was shortened by 4 bases and J by 1 base, with 13 bases between the two germline ends. Written as DNA, the CDR3 is TGTGCCAGCTCACTCTACGGTCAGGGGAACACTGAAGCTTTCTTT. Its protein product is CASSLYGQGNTEAFF.

V and J are TRBV28 and TRBJ2-7; TRBD2 might be the D (6 bases). The CDR3 covers 13 residues. Germline V gene data show CDR1 as MDHEN and CDR2 as SYDVKM. V lost 5 bases to trimming and J lost 3 bases, with 11 bases between them. The CDR3 is CASSPPGVYEQYF. CDR3 DNA: TGTGCCAGCAGTCCCCCGGGAGTCTACGAGCAGTACTTC.

This chain joins TRBV7-2 and TRBJ2-7; tentative D call: TRBD2 (6 bases). Trimming stripped 5 bases from V and 3 bases from J, with 17 bases between. CDR3 length: 15 residues. The germline V gene has CDR1 SGHTA and CDR2 FQGNSA. The CDR3 is CASSHTLTSSYEQYF. The CDR3 nucleotides are TGTGCCAGCAGCCATACCCTGACTAGTAGCTACGAGCAGTACTTC.

This sequence joins TRBV6-5 and TRBJ1-2, with 7 positions matching TRBD1. The CDR3 spans 14 residues. Germline CDR1 MNHEY, CDR2 SVGAGI. The trim removed 3 bases at V and 5 bases at J, leaving 6 bases unmatched. This CDR3 reads CASSYSGTAYGYTF. The CDR3 region has the DNA TGTGCCAGCAGTTATTCCGGGACAGCATATGGCTACACCTTC.

The rearrangement uses TRBV19 and TRBJ1-1, with D tentatively TRBD1 (5 bases). Germline values: CDR1 LNHDA, CDR2 SQIVND (reference sequence). This CDR3 has 13 amino acids. V lost 4 bases and J lost 8, with 14 bases in between. The CDR3 DNA reads as TGTGCCAGTAGTACCAGACAGATCCCAGAAGCTTTCTTT. Translation: CASSTRQIPEAFF.

This clone showed up just once. The chain is built from TRBV6-5 and TRBJ1-4; D is unresolved. The germline gives CDR1 MNHEY, CDR2 SVGAGI. Trimming pared 4 bases from V and 0 bases from J, leaving 6 bases between. This CDR3 is built from 14 residues. This chain's CDR3 is CASSFRATNEKLFF. The DNA of the CDR3 is TGTGCCAGCAGTTTCCGGGCAACTAATGAAAAACTGTTTTTT.

The V gene is TRBV6-5, the J gene TRBJ1-1; D perhaps matches TRBD1 (6 bases). Germline loops: CDR1 MNHEY, CDR2 SVGAGI. V was cut by 6 bases and J by 1 base, with 12 bases left in between. This CDR3 spans 14 amino acids. This chain's CDR3 is CASRIRGSNTEAFF. The CDR3 DNA reads as TGTGCCAGCAGGATCAGGGGTTCGAACACTGAAGCTTTCTTT.

The chain employs TRBV10-1 and TRBJ1-1; tentative D call: TRBD1 (6 bases). V lost 2 bases, J lost 4 bases, and 11 bases lay in between. This CDR3 is built from 14 residues. The germline gives CDR1 WNHNN, CDR2 SYGVQD (reference sequence). The CDR3 sequence is CASSEAAGATEAFF. In nucleotides, the CDR3 is TGCGCCAGCAGTGAGGCAGCAGGGGCCACTGAAGCTTTCTTT.

This clone occurred a few times. The rearrangement joins TRBV28 to TRBJ1-5; TRBD1 matches at 8 bases. V dropped 1 base and J dropped 8; count of bases not matched to a gene: 16. Germline V gene data show CDR1 as MDHEN and CDR2 as SYDVKM. The CDR3 is 18 amino acids. The CDR3 region has the DNA TGTGCCAGCAGTTTATTAGGGGTCGTAGGACAGGGAGGAAAGCCCCAGCATTTT. It translates to CASSLLGVVGQGGKPQHF.